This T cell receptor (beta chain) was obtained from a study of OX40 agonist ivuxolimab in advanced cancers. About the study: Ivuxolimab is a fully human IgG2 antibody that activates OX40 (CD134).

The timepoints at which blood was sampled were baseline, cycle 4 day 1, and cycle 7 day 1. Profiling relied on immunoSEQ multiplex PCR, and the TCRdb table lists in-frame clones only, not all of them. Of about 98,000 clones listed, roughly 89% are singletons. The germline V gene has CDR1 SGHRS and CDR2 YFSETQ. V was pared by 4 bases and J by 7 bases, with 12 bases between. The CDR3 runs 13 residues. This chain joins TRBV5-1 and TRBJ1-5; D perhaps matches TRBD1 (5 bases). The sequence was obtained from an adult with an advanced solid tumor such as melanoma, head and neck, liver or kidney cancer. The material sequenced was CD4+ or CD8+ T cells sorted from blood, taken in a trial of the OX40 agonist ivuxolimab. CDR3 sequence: CASSRSGFQPQHF. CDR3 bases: TGCGCCAGCAGCCGGTCAGGGTTCCAGCCCCAGCATTTT.